One and the same sample provided the 27 T cell receptor beta chains below, sequenced in a study of human T cells and chemical hapten exposure. Time point meaning: patch test 1, 2 weeks after DPC sensitization. Stated treatment: therapeutic diphenylcyclopropenone sensitization with weekly scalp DPC. TCRdb fed the RACE reads into MiXCR, producing one record per CDR3 protein. The data show about 380,000 distinct CDR3 sequences, 4% to 5.5% seen once. The specimen was whole blood, collected in connection with sensitization to the hapten diphenylcyclopropenone (DPC). These receptors came from a woman aged 45-59 years with alopecia areata. Some clones in this sample may be carry-over from other donors' samples.

V is TRBV3-1 and J is TRBJ2-1; TRBD2 agrees at 8 bases. This CDR3 region has 16 residues. Germline V lookup: CDR1 LGHDT, CDR2 YNNKEL (reference sequence). J was trimmed by 0 bases and V by 4 bases; bases with no gene match: 5. CDR3 region: CASSPPGGDSYNEQFF. For the CDR3, the DNA is TGTGCCAGCAGCCCCCCGGGGGGGGACTCCTACAATGAGCAGTTCTTC.

The rearrangement links TRBV2 to TRBJ1-5, with 7 bases aligning to TRBD1. Trimming removed 4 bases from V and 3 bases from J; junction bases left unmatched: 6. This CDR3 spans 15 amino acids. From germline, CDR1 is SNHLY and CDR2 FYNNEI. CDR3 bases: TGTGCCAGCAGTGCCCAAACAGGGGTCAATCAGCCCCAGCATTTT. The encoded protein is CASSAQTGVNQPQHF.

This clonotype has a count of ten or more. This chain joins TRBV24-1 and TRBJ2-4; a possible D gene is TRBD2 (5 bases). The length of the CDR3 is 13 residues. Germline V gene data show CDR1 as KGHDR and CDR2 as SFDVKD. V was clipped by 3 bases and J by 8 bases, with 10 bases between them. The CDR3 region is CATSDHGVDIQYF. The DNA of the CDR3 is TGTGCCACCAGTGATCACGGGGTAGACATTCAGTACTTC.

This chain uses TRBV21-1 with TRBJ2-7; the table names TRBD1, a call not compared with the DNA. TRBV21-1 is a documented pseudogene. The CDR3 consists of 16 residues. This chain's CDR3 is CASSKFPGTPTYEQYF. CDR3 nucleotide sequence: TGTGCCAGCAGCAAATTTCCCGGGACACCGACCTACGAGCAGTACTTC.

This clonotype was observed a few times. The V and J genes are TRBV10-2 and TRBJ2-7; no firm D call. The germline V and J ends were trimmed by 3 bases and 10 bases, with 13 bases remaining between them. CDR1 and CDR2 (germline): WSHSY, SAAADI. CDR3 length: 12 residues. This CDR3 is CASSDHYSHQYF. The CDR3 DNA reads as TGCGCCAGCAGTGATCACTACAGTCATCAGTACTTC.

This clonotype was seen repeatedly, ten times or more. The rearrangement joins TRBV6-2 or TRBV6-3 to TRBJ1-1, with a weak D call TRBD1 (5 bases). Germline V gene lookup returns CDR1 MNHEY and CDR2 SVGEGT. The germline V and J ends were trimmed by 2 bases and 5 bases, with 12 bases remaining between them. The CDR3 extends over 14 amino acids. The DNA for the CDR3 is TGTGCCAGCAGTTACATAACGGGGGTTACTGAAGCTTTCTTT. The encoded protein is CASSYITGVTEAFF.

The J gene is TRBJ1-1, the V gene TRBV6-1; possibly TRBD1 for D (6 bases). Trimming cost V 3 bases and J 1 base, with 9 bases left between them. This CDR3 comprises 14 residues. Looked up from germline, CDR1 is MNHNS and CDR2 is SASEGT. In DNA, the CDR3 is TGTGCCAGCAGTGAGGGGACAAGGAACACTGAAGCTTTCTTT. It is translated as CASSEGTRNTEAFF.

The sample holds many counts of this clonotype. The gene calls are TRBV5-5 and TRBJ2-7; D is unresolved. CDR3 length equals 17 residues. Germline V gene lookup returns CDR1 SGHKS and CDR2 YYEKEE (reference sequence). The V end was cut by 4 bases, the J end by 1 base, with 21 bases between. For the CDR3, the DNA is TGTGCCAGCAGCCGCGCCGTCGATAGGGCCGATTCCTACGAGCAGTACTTC. Translating gives CASSRAVDRADSYEQYF.

This clonotype was counted between two and nine times. The V and J genes are TRBV14 and TRBJ1-6; 8 nucleotides line up with TRBD1. The CDR3 consists of 15 residues. The V gene's germline CDR1 is SGHDN and CDR2 FVKESK. The junction had 5 bases not matched to a gene; V was cut back by 4 bases and J by 6 bases. The CDR3: CASSPQGAGNSPLHF. The CDR3 bases are TGTGCCAGCAGCCCCCAGGGGGCAGGTAATTCACCCCTCCACTTT.

At least ten counts were recorded for this clonotype. The CDR3 DNA sequence: TGTGCCACCAGTGATCCAGGTGATCATCAGCCCCAGCATTTT. Protein: CATSDPGDHQPQHF. The J gene is TRBJ1-5, the V gene TRBV24-1, with D unclear. The CDR3 runs 14 residues. V shed 3 bases and J shed 5 bases, with 10 bases lying between them. Germline CDR1 reads KGHDR; CDR2 reads SFDVKD.

Notes on this clonotype: Mismatch with germline at one junction end may stem from a read error. The chain joins TRBV5-1 to TRBJ2-6, with TRBD1 as a possible D gene (5 bases). The CDR3 totals 19 residues. The V gene's germline CDR1 is SGHRS and CDR2 YFSETQ. CDR3 in amino acids: CASSNFGPPTYSGANVLTF. CDR3 DNA sequence: TGCGCCAGCAGCAATTTTGGTCCTCCCACATACTCTGGGGCCAACGTCTTGACTTTC.

This clonotype was counted ten times or more. The V and J genes are TRBV4-2 and TRBJ2-4; the match to TRBD2 covers 7 bases. The junction had 14 bases not matched to a gene; V was cut back by 3 bases and J by 0 bases. Looked up from germline, CDR1 is LGHNA and CDR2 is YNFKEQ. CDR3 length: 19 residues. The CDR3 spells CASSHALGGLGVAKNIQYF. CDR3 DNA sequence: TGTGCCAGCAGCCACGCCCTAGGAGGACTAGGGGTAGCCAAAAACATTCAGTACTTC.

This clonotype was detected ten times or more. The rearrangement uses TRBV5-1 and TRBJ1-1; D is unresolved. With 0 bases removed from V and 0 bases from J, the gap between germline ends came to 18 bases. The CDR3 extends over 18 amino acids. From germline, CDR1 is SGHRS and CDR2 YFSETQ. The CDR3: CASSLEPRGEIMNTEAFF. The CDR3 DNA follows: TGCGCCAGCAGCTTGGAGCCTCGAGGTGAGATAATGAACACTGAAGCTTTCTTT.

The chain employs TRBV12-5 and TRBJ1-1; D perhaps matches TRBD1 (6 bases). The CDR3 covers 13 residues. Germline lookup yields CDR1 LGHNT and CDR2 FRNRAP. V lost 4 bases to trimming and J lost 3 bases, with 9 bases between them. CDR3 DNA sequence: TGTGCTAGTGGTTCGAGGGGGGACACTGAAGCTTTCTTT. Amino acid sequence: CASGSRGDTEAFF. Complete variable domain (other parts from reference TRBV12-5 and TRBJ1-1): DARVTQTPRHKVTEMGQEVTMRCQPILGHNTVFWYRQTMMQGLELLAYFRNRAPLDDSGMPKDRFSAEMPDATLATLKIQPSEPRDSAVYFCASGSRGDTEAFFGQGTRLTVV.

This clonotype appeared many times. The chain uses TRBV2 and TRBJ1-2; D remains unclear. The V end lost 5 bases, the J end lost 2 bases, and 6 bases lay between the germline ends. CDR3 length: 12 amino acids. Germline CDR1 and CDR2: SNHLY and FYNNEI. CDR3 coding DNA: TGTGCCAGCAGTTTCCGGAACTATGGCTACACCTTC. Encoded protein: CASSFRNYGYTF.

This clonotype was counted many times. J is TRBJ2-1 and V is TRBV2, with unresolved D. This CDR3 is built from 13 residues. Trimming removed 6 bases at V and 4 bases at J, with 10 bases between. CDR1 is SNHLY and CDR2 is FYNNEI in the germline V gene. As DNA, the CDR3 is TGTGCCAGCAGATACGACCATTACAATGAGCAGTTCTTC. Translated, it gives CASRYDHYNEQFF.

This clonotype was recorded at least ten times. This chain connects TRBV27 to TRBJ2-5; a possible D gene is TRBD2 (6 bases). The V gene lost 4 bases and the J gene lost 5 bases, with 14 bases spanning the gap. This CDR3 region has 14 residues. Germline CDR1 reads MNHEY; CDR2 reads SMNVEV (reference sequence). As DNA, the CDR3 is TGTGCCAGCAGTTGGGCGGGGAGGCACGAGACCCAGTACTTC. Protein product: CASSWAGRHETQYF.

In its sample, this clonotype was seen many times. This sequence joins TRBV12-3 or TRBV12-4 and TRBJ1-1; D not resolved. This CDR3 has 12 amino acids. V gave up 3 bases and J gave up 7 bases, with 9 bases separating them. CDR3 coding DNA: TGTGCCAGCAGTTTGTTCGGGTTTGAAGCTTTCTTT. Translated: CASSLFGFEAFF.

This clonotype was recorded at least ten times. This chain uses TRBV20-1 with TRBJ2-7; 7 bases align to TRBD1. Germline loops: CDR1 DFQATT, CDR2 SNEGSKA (reference sequence). V lost 2 bases and J lost 2; bases outside the gene matches: 9. The CDR3 has 15 amino acids. CDR3 sequence (DNA): TGCAGTGCTAGACTGACAGGGATTCCACCCTACGAGCAGTACTTC. Residues: CSARLTGIPPYEQYF.

The sample holds many counts of this clonotype. This rearrangement joins TRBV3-1 to TRBJ2-2, with TRBD1 matching over 7 bases. The CDR3 extends over 15 amino acids. V shed 4 bases and J 5 bases; nucleotides not matched to a gene: 7. The germline V gene encodes CDR1 LGHDT and CDR2 YNNKEL (reference sequence). The CDR3 loop is CASSLGDSRTGELFF. For the CDR3, the DNA is TGTGCCAGCAGCCTAGGGGACAGCAGAACCGGGGAGCTGTTTTTT.

This clonotype was found many times. This chain links TRBV27 with TRBJ1-1, with D possibly being TRBD1 (5 bases). Germline V CDR1 and CDR2: MNHEY, SMNVEV (reference sequence). CDR3 size: 15 residues. V lost 2 bases and J lost 4, with 14 bases in between. The DNA for the CDR3 is TGTGCCAGCAGTTTAGTTGGGGGGGGGAGCACTGAAGCTTTCTTT. Translation gives CASSLVGGGSTEAFF.

There are many counts of this clonotype. This chain connects TRBV3-1 to TRBJ2-1; either TRBD1 or TRBD2 may supply D (6 bases each). V lost 1 base, J lost 7 bases, and 11 bases lay in between. This CDR3 is 14 amino acids long. CDR1 and CDR2 from the germline V gene are LGHDT and YNNKEL (reference sequence). CDR3 coding DNA: TGTGCCAGCAGCCAAGGGGGGGCCAAGAATGAGCAGTTCTTC. Residues: CASSQGGAKNEQFF.

This clonotype was counted a few times. The chain joins TRBV4-3 to TRBJ1-1, with D maybe TRBD1 (5 bases). This CDR3 contains 17 residues. Germline lookup yields CDR1 LGHNA and CDR2 YSLEER. Between the trimmed V and J ends, which lost 0 bases and 4 bases, there was a span of 18 bases. CDR3 loop: CASSQDFPQGRGTEAFF. CDR3 in DNA: TGCGCCAGCAGCCAAGATTTTCCCCAGGGTAGGGGCACTGAAGCTTTCTTT.

The CDR3 DNA follows: TGTGCCAGCAGCCCGGCGTCGGCCAAAAACATTCAGTACTTC. Encoded protein: CASSPASAKNIQYF. The chain is built from TRBV21-1 and TRBJ2-4. TRBV21-1 is designated a pseudogene. This CDR3 has 14 amino acids.

This clonotype was recorded many times. This rearrangement joins TRBV7-9 to TRBJ1-5; 7 bases match TRBD1. Losses at the gene ends were 5 bases for V and 1 base for J; bases not matched to a gene: 8. The length of the CDR3 is 16 residues. The germline V gene encodes CDR1 SEHNR and CDR2 FQNEAQ (reference sequence). The CDR3 here is CASSPALQGSNQPQHF. The CDR3 DNA is TGTGCCAGCAGCCCGGCATTACAGGGGAGCAATCAGCCCCAGCATTTT.

The V and J genes are TRBV19 and TRBJ2-1; no firm D call. CDR1 is LNHDA and CDR2 is SQIVND in the germline V gene (reference sequence). The V gene lost 3 bases and the J gene lost 4 bases, with 7 bases spanning the gap. This CDR3 comprises 13 residues. CDR3 sequence (DNA): TGTGCCAGTAGTATGACTCGTTACAATGAGCAGTTCTTC. Protein product: CASSMTRYNEQFF.

This clonotype was observed many times. The genes are TRBV20-1 and TRBJ1-1, with D possibly TRBD1 on 6 matching bases. Trimming shortened V by 2 bases and J by 6 bases, and 7 bases separated the two germline ends. This CDR3 region has 11 residues. In germline, CDR1 is DFQATT, CDR2 SNEGSKA (reference sequence). The CDR3 loop reads CSARRGAEAFF. As DNA, the CDR3 is TGCAGTGCTAGAAGGGGGGCTGAAGCTTTCTTT.